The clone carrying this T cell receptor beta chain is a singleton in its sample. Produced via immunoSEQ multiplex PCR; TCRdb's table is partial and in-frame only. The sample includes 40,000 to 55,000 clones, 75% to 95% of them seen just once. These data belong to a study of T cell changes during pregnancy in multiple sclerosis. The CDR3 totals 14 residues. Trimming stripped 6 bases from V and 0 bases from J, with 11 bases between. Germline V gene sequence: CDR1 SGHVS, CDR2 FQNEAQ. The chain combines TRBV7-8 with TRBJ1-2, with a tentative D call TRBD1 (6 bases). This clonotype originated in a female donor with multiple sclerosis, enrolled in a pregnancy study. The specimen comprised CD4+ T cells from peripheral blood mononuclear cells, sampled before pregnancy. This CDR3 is CASSRGAANYGYTF. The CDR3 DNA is TGTGCCAGCAGTCGGGGGGCAGCTAACTATGGCTACACCTTC. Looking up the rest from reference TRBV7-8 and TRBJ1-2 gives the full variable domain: GAGVSQSPRYKVAKRGQDVALRCDPISGHVSLFWYQQALGQGPEFLTYFQNEAQLDKSGLPSDRFFAERPEGSVSTLKIQRTQQEDSAVYLCASSRGAANYGYTFGSGTRLTVV.